This T cell receptor beta chain appears in the sequencing data of a study of technical replicates of blood from a few donors. Clones were read by immunoSEQ multiplex PCR, and TCRdb kept only the in-frame ones, dropping some. The sample consists of fewer than 65,000 clones, about 87% of them appearing once. Germline loops: CDR1 MRHNA, CDR2 SNTAGT. Trimming removed 0 bases from V and 1 base from J, with 14 bases in between. The CDR3 has 17 amino acids. The specimen sequenced was PBMCs. This chain uses TRBV6-4 with TRBJ2-3, with D perhaps TRBD2 (7 bases). The receptor was derived from a human donor in good health. Some clones in this sample may be carry-over from other donors' samples. DNA of the CDR3: TGTGCCAGCAGTGACTCGGGGGCTAGCGGACGCACAGATACGCAGTATTTT. Translated, it gives CASSDSGASGRTDTQYF.